These 23 T cell receptor beta chains were all obtained from the same sample, sequenced in a study of OX40 agonist ivuxolimab in advanced cancers. Some clones are missing from TCRdb's copy, which holds only in-frame ones; the method was immunoSEQ multiplex PCR. The sample holds about 80,000 clones, around 85% seen once. The sample consisted of CD4+ or CD8+ T cells sorted from blood, taken in a trial of the OX40 agonist ivuxolimab. Every receptor here comes from an adult with an advanced solid tumor such as melanoma, head and neck, liver or kidney cancer.

The rearrangement links TRBV29-1 to TRBJ2-3; TRBD2 matches at 7 bases. Trimming cost V 5 bases and J 2 bases; bases outside gene matches: 13. This CDR3 has 16 amino acids. Germline CDR1 and CDR2: SQVTM and ANQGSEA. This CDR3 reads CSVNAGALYPTDTQYF. The CDR3, as DNA: TGCAGCGTTAATGCGGGAGCACTTTATCCCACAGATACGCAGTATTTT.

V is TRBV27 and J is TRBJ1-1; D gene unclear. Trimming left V 2 bases short and J 1 base short, with 5 bases between. The CDR3 covers 13 residues. Germline V gene sequence: CDR1 MNHEY, CDR2 SMNVEV (reference sequence). DNA for the CDR3: TGTGCCAGCAGTTTAAACAGGAACACTGAAGCTTTCTTT. It encodes CASSLNRNTEAFF.

V gene TRBV28 combines with J gene TRBJ2-7; D is ambiguous. Germline lookup yields CDR1 MDHEN and CDR2 SYDVKM. V was trimmed by 6 bases and J by 3 bases, leaving 15 bases between them. The CDR3 has 14 residues. DNA for the CDR3: TGTGCCAGCAGGGAAAGGGTAGAAAGCTACGAGCAGTACTTC. Amino acids: CASRERVESYEQYF.

The rearrangement links TRBV5-1 to TRBJ1-1; 7 nucleotides align to TRBD1. This CDR3 spans 13 amino acids. Germline V gene sequence: CDR1 SGHRS, CDR2 YFSETQ. V trimming: 4 bases; J trimming: 5 bases; junction bases outside the gene matches: 5. Here the CDR3 DNA reads TGCGCCAGCAGCACTGCAGGGGGAACTGAAGCTTTCTTT. It specifies CASSTAGGTEAFF.

V and J are TRBV5-1 and TRBJ2-2; D unclear. This CDR3 comprises 13 residues. CDR1 and CDR2 (germline): SGHRS, YFSETQ. V lost 0 bases, J lost 13 bases, and 13 bases lay in between. CDR3 protein: CASSLAEGPGLFF. The CDR3, as DNA: TGCGCCAGCAGCTTGGCAGAAGGCCCCGGGCTGTTTTTT.

The genes are TRBV10-3 and TRBJ2-3, with D perhaps matching TRBD2 (5 bases). Germline CDR1 is ENHRY and CDR2 is SYGVKD. Between the trimmed V and J ends, which lost 7 bases and 3 bases, there was a span of 11 bases. This CDR3 is built from 13 residues. The CDR3 DNA reads as TGTGCCATCAAATCGTCGGGGACAGATACGCAGTATTTT. Translated, it gives CAIKSSGTDTQYF.

The rearrangement links TRBV4-3 to TRBJ1-5; tentative D call: TRBD1 (6 bases). The CDR3 has 16 residues. Germline V gives CDR1 LGHNA, CDR2 YSLEER. V was shortened by 0 bases and J by 5 bases, with 14 bases between the two germline ends. The CDR3 nucleotides are TGCGCCAGCAGCCAAGAGGAAGGGAGGGGGTATCAGCCCCAGCATTTT. Its protein product is CASSQEEGRGYQPQHF.

This clone was seen just once. The chain employs TRBV7-6 and TRBJ2-1; 8 bases match TRBD1. With V trimmed by 5 bases and J by 0 bases, 15 bases remained unmatched. In germline, CDR1 is SGHVS, CDR2 FNYEAQ. This CDR3 has 19 amino acids. DNA for the CDR3: TGTGCCAGCAGCCCCTTTACTTCGACAGGGGTGGGCTCCTACAATGAGCAGTTCTTC. Translated: CASSPFTSTGVGSYNEQFF.

The chain combines TRBV5-1 with TRBJ2-2; no definite D call. Per the germline V gene, CDR1 is SGHRS and CDR2 is YFSETQ. Between the trimmed V and J ends, which lost 1 base and 1 base, there was a span of 5 bases. CDR3 length: 14 residues. The CDR3 here is CASSLTENTGELFF. The DNA for the CDR3 is TGCGCCAGCAGCTTGACGGAGAACACCGGGGAGCTGTTTTTT.

This chain joins TRBV30 and TRBJ2-6; D not resolved. Looked up from germline, CDR1 is GTSNPN and CDR2 is SVGIG (reference sequence). Trimming stripped 5 bases from V and 2 bases from J, with 10 bases between. CDR3 size: 14 residues. CDR3 protein: CAWAKMAGANVLTF. The CDR3 DNA sequence: TGTGCCTGGGCTAAAATGGCTGGGGCCAACGTCCTGACTTTC.

The J gene is TRBJ2-7, the V gene TRBV29-1; D remains unclear. This CDR3 has 12 amino acids. The germline gives CDR1 SQVTM, CDR2 ANQGSEA. Between the trimmed V and J ends, which lost 0 bases and 5 bases, there was a span of 8 bases. The CDR3 nucleotides are TGCAGCGTTGAAGATCTGGGGAACGAGCAGTACTTC. This sequence encodes CSVEDLGNEQYF.

This chain links TRBV21-1 with TRBJ2-5; the table calls TRBD1, which could not be checked here. TRBV21-1 is reported as a pseudogene. The CDR3 sequence is 14 residues long. The CDR3 DNA reads as TGTGCCAGCAGCAAACCCGACAGTCAAGAGACCCAGTACTTC. Amino acids: CASSKPDSQETQYF.

This CDR3 reads CASSPPTGATIYEQYF. DNA of the CDR3: TGCGCCAGCAGCCCCCCGACAGGGGCTACCATCTACGAGCAGTACTTC. The V call is TRBV4-1, the J call TRBJ2-7, with 8 bases that match TRBD1. The V gene end was trimmed by 4 bases and the J gene end by 3 bases; junction bases not matched to a gene: 11. The CDR3 is 16 amino acids. The germline gives CDR1 MGHRA, CDR2 YSYEKL.

This sequence joins TRBV19 and TRBJ2-2; 8 bases align to TRBD2. This CDR3 spans 14 amino acids. The germline CDR1 and CDR2 sequences are LNHDA and SQIVND (reference sequence). Unmatched junction bases numbered 3, after V lost 3 bases and J lost 6 bases. The CDR3 sequence is CASSMGLGAGELFF. The DNA for the CDR3 is TGTGCCAGTAGTATGGGACTAGGGGCCGGGGAGCTGTTTTTT.

J is TRBJ1-6 and V is TRBV29-1; D gene uncertain. Germline CDR1 SQVTM, CDR2 ANQGSEA. The CDR3 is 14 amino acids. The germline V and J ends were trimmed by 7 bases and 7 bases, with 17 bases remaining between them. The DNA of the CDR3 is TGCAGCGCCTCCAATGCGGGGTTGAATTCACCCCTCCACTTT. Encoded protein: CSASNAGLNSPLHF. The variable domain in full, with the rest retrieved from reference TRBV29-1 and TRBJ1-6, is SAVISQKPSRDICQRGTSLTIQCQVDSQVTMMFWYRQQPGQSLTLIATANQGSEATYESGFVIDKFPISRPNLTFSTLTVSNMSPEDSSIYLCSASNAGLNSPLHFGNGTRLTVT.

V gene TRBV27 combines with J gene TRBJ1-5; D gene unclear. CDR1 is MNHEY and CDR2 is SMNVEV in the germline V gene (reference sequence). The CDR3 is made up of 17 amino acids. Trimming removed 6 bases at V and 2 bases at J, with 20 bases between. In DNA, the CDR3 is TGTGCCAGCAGGATACTTAAGAGGGAAGAAGGCAATCAGCCCCAGCATTTT. Translation: CASRILKREEGNQPQHF.

This clone was detected only a few times. This chain connects TRBV2 to TRBJ1-2; TRBD1 agrees at 8 bases. In germline, CDR1 is SNHLY, CDR2 FYNNEI. The junction had 4 bases not matched to a gene; V was cut back by 6 bases and J by 4 bases. The CDR3 is 13 residues long. In DNA form, the CDR3 reads TGTGCCAGCAGATACGGACAGGGCTATGGCTACACCTTC. This gives the protein CASRYGQGYGYTF. Full variable domain (rest looked up from reference TRBV2 and TRBJ1-2): EPEVTQTPSHQVTQMGQEVILRCVPISNHLYFYWYRQILGQKVEFLVSFYNNEISEKSEIFDDQFSVERPDGSNFTLKIRSTKLEDSAMYFCASRYGQGYGYTFGSGTRLTVV.

The DNA for the CDR3 is TGTGCCAGCAGCTCCCGACTAGATAGCACAGATACGCAGTATTTT. Amino acid sequence: CASSSRLDSTDTQYF. V and J are TRBV11-2 and TRBJ2-3, with a possible D match to TRBD2 (6 bases). Trimming left V 4 bases short and J 0 bases short, with 11 bases between. The CDR3 covers 15 residues. Germline CDR1 is SGHAT and CDR2 is FQNNGV.

This chain joins TRBV2 and TRBJ2-3; no definite D call. V was trimmed by 7 bases and J by 6 bases, leaving 8 bases between them. Germline V gene lookup returns CDR1 SNHLY and CDR2 FYNNEI. The CDR3 loop spans 11 amino acids. As DNA, the CDR3 is TGTGCCAGCATGGCCGTGGATACGCAGTATTTT. Translated, it gives CASMAVDTQYF.

The chain is built from TRBV6-5 and TRBJ1-6, with D perhaps matching TRBD1 (6 bases). CDR3 length: 13 amino acids. V was cut by 6 bases and J by 7 bases, with 10 bases left in between. In germline, CDR1 is MNHEY, CDR2 SVGAGI. This CDR3 reads CASRFQGNSPLHF. The DNA for the CDR3 is TGTGCCAGCAGGTTTCAGGGGAATTCACCCCTCCACTTT.

This clone was counted once. The CDR3 spells CASSRGTSPYNEQFF. The CDR3 DNA reads TGTGCCAGCAGCCGAGGGACTTCTCCCTACAATGAGCAGTTCTTC. The chain has TRBV7-3 and TRBJ2-1; D is perhaps TRBD2 (6 bases). CDR1 is SGHTA, CDR2 FQGTGA, per germline. This CDR3 region has 15 residues. The V end was cut by 5 bases, the J end by 2 bases, with 13 bases between.

This rearrangement joins TRBV11-2 to TRBJ2-1, with D hard to call. From germline, CDR1 is SGHAT and CDR2 FQNNGV. This CDR3 has 15 amino acids. Trimming shortened V by 2 bases and J by 6 bases, and 14 bases separated the two germline ends. CDR3 residues: CASSLNGVIPNEQFF. Written as DNA, the CDR3 is TGTGCCAGCAGCTTAAACGGCGTTATACCCAATGAGCAGTTCTTC.

The chain has TRBV10-1 and TRBJ2-1, with 8 bases aligning to TRBD2. Germline V lookup: CDR1 WNHNN, CDR2 SYGVQD (reference sequence). The V segment lost 4 bases and the J segment 4 bases; nucleotides outside the gene matches: 6. The CDR3 sequence is 15 residues long. The CDR3, as DNA: TGCGCCAGCAGTGGACGTAGCGGGACATACAATGAGCAGTTCTTC. Encoded protein: CASSGRSGTYNEQFF.